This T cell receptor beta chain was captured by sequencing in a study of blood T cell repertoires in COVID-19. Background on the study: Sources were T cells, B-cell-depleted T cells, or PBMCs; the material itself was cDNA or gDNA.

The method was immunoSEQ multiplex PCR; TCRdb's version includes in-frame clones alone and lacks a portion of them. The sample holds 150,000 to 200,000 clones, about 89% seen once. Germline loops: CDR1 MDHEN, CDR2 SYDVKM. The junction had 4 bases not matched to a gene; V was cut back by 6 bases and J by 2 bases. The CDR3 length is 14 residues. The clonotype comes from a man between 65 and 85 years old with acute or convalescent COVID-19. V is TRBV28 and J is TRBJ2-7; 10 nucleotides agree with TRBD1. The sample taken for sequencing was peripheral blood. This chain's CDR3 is CASRGQGWTYEQYF. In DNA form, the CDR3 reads TGTGCCAGCAGGGGACAGGGGTGGACCTACGAGCAGTACTTC.